This T cell receptor beta chain stems from a study of blood T cell repertoires in COVID-19. Turning to the study itself: Researchers got acute and convalescent COVID-19 samples from the United States, Italy and Spain.

The table came from immunoSEQ multiplex PCR; TCRdb's copy has only in-frame clones and leaves some out. Among about 280,000 clones listed, approximately 78% were seen once. Participant age was roughly 18 to 90 years, and participants resided in 20 to 30 US areas. Shortly before study entry, within 2 weeks, exposed participants had met a COVID-19 case. Source material: PBMCs or T cells enriched from blood (not recorded which). This TCR was sampled from a man aged 35 to 55 who had been exposed to COVID-19.

The CDR3 loop reads CASSAGLSGEQYF. The DNA of the CDR3 is TGTGCCAGCAGTGCGGGTCTTAGTGGGGAGCAGTACTTC. The J gene is TRBJ2-7, the V gene TRBV27, with D perhaps matching TRBD2 (5 bases). The V and J ends lost 5 bases and 7 bases respectively, with 15 bases between them. Germline V CDR1 and CDR2: MNHEY, SMNVEV (reference sequence). The CDR3 covers 13 residues.